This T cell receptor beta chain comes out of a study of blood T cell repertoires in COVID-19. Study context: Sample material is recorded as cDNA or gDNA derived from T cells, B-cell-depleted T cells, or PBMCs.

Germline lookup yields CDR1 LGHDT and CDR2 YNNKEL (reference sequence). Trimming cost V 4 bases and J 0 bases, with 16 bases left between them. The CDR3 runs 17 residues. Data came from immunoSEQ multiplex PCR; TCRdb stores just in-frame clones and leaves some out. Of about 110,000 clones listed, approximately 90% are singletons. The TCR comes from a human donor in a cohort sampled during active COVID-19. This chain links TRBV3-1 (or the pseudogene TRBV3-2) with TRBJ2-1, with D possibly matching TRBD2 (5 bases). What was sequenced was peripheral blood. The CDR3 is CASSRRRSSRSYNEQFF. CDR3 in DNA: TGTGCCAGCAGCCGGAGGCGGAGCTCCCGCTCCTACAATGAGCAGTTCTTC.